The clone carrying this T cell receptor beta chain has a handful of counts. The CDR3 extends over 14 amino acids. The V gene end was trimmed by 7 bases and the J gene end by 4 bases; junction bases not matched to a gene: 5. The germline CDR1 and CDR2 sequences are SNHLY and FYNNEI. Profiling relied on immunoSEQ multiplex PCR, and the TCRdb table lists in-frame clones only, not all of them. In the table there are some 74,000 clones, 88% of which are singletons. The data belong to a study of blood T cell repertoires in COVID-19. Study overall: Collection of acute and convalescent COVID-19 samples took place in the United States, Italy and Spain. Sources were T cells, B-cell-depleted T cells, or PBMCs; the material itself was cDNA or gDNA.

The TCR was taken from a man between 50 and 59 years old with acute or convalescent COVID-19. The sequenced sample was peripheral blood. The chain combines TRBV2 with TRBJ1-3, with 9 bases matching TRBD1. The CDR3 sequence: CASTGTGPGNTIYF. The CDR3 DNA reads TGTGCCAGCACCGGGACAGGGCCAGGAAACACCATATATTTT.